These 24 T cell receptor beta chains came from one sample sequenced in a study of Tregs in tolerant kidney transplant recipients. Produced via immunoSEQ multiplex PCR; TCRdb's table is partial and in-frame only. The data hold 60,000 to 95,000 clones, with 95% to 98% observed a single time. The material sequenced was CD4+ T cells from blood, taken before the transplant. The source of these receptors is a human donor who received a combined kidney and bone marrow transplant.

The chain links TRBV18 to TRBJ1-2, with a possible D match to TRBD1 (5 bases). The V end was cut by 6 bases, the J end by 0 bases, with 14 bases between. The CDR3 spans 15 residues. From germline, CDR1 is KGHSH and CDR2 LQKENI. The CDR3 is CASSRTRQPNYGYTF. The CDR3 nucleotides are TGTGCCAGCTCCCGGACAAGACAGCCTAACTATGGCTACACCTTC. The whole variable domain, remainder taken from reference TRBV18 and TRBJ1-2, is NAGVMQNPRHLVRRRGQEARLRCSPMKGHSHVYWYRQLPEEGLKFMVYLQKENIIDESGMPKERFSAEFPKEGPSILRIQQVVRGDSAAYFCASSRTRQPNYGYTFGSGTRLTVV.

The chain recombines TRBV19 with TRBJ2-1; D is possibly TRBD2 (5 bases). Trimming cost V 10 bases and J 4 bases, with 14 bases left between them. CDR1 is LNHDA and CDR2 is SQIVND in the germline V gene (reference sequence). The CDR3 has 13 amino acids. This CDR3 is CATRGGFYNEQFF. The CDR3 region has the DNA TGTGCCACCAGAGGCGGGTTTTACAATGAGCAGTTCTTC.

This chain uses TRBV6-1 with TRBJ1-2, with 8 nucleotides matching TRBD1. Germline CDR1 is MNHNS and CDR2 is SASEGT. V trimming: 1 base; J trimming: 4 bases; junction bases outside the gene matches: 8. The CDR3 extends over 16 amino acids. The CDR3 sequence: CASSEERTGYPYGYTF. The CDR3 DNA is TGTGCCAGCAGTGAAGAAAGGACAGGGTATCCCTATGGCTACACCTTC.

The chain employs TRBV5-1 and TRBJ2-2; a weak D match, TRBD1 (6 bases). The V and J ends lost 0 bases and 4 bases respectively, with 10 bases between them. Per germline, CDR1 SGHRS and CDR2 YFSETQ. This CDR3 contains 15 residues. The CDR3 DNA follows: TGCGCCAGCAGCTTGGCAGGGGTTGGCACCGGGGAGCTGTTTTTT. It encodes CASSLAGVGTGELFF.

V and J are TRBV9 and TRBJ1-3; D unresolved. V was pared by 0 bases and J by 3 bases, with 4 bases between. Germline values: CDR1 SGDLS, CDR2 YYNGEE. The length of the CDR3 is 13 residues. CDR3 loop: CASSVGIGNTIYF. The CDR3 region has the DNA TGTGCCAGCAGCGTAGGTATTGGAAACACCATATATTTT.

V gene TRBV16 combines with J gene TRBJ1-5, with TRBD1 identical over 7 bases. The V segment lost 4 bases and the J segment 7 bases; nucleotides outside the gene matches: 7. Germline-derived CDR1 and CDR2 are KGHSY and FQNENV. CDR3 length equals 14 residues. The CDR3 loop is CASSRGQHYQPQHF. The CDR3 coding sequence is TGTGCCAGCAGCCGGGGACAGCATTACCAGCCCCAGCATTTT.

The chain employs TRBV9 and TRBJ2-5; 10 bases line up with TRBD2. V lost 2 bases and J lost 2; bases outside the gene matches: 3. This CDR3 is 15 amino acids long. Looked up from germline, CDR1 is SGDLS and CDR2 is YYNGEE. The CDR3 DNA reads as TGTGCCAGCAGCGTCATGACTAGCGGGCAAGAGACCCAGTACTTC. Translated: CASSVMTSGQETQYF.

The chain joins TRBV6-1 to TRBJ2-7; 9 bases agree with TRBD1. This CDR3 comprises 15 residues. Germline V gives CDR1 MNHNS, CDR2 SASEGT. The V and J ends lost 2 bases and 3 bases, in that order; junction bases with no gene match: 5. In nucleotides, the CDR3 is TGTGCCAGCAGTGAACCGAGGACAGGGGACTACGAGCAGTACTTC. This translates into CASSEPRTGDYEQYF.

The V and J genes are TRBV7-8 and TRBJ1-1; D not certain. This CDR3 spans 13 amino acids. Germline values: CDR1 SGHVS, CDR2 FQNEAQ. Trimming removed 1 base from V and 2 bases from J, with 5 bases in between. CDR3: CASSLGSNTEAFF. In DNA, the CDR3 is TGTGCCAGCAGCTTAGGTAGTAACACTGAAGCTTTCTTT.

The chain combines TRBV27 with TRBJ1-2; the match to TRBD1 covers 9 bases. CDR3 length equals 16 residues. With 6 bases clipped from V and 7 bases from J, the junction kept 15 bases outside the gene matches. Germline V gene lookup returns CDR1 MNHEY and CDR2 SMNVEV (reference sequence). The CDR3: CASSPRDRVVRGGYTF. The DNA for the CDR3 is TGTGCCAGCAGCCCCCGGGACAGGGTTGTCAGGGGTGGCTACACCTTC.

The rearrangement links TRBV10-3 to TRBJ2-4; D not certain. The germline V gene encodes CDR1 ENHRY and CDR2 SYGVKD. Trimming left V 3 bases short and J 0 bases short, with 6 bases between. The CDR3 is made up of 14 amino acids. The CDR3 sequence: CAISDSVAKNIQYF. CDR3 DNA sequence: TGTGCCATCAGTGACAGCGTAGCCAAAAACATTCAGTACTTC.

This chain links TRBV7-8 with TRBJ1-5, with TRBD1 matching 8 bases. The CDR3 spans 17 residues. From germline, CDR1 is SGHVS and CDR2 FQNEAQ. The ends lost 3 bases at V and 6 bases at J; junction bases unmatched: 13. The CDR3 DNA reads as TGTGCCAGCAGCTTTAGTTCTGGCAGGGGGCTGGGTCAGCCCCAGCATTTT. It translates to CASSFSSGRGLGQPQHF.

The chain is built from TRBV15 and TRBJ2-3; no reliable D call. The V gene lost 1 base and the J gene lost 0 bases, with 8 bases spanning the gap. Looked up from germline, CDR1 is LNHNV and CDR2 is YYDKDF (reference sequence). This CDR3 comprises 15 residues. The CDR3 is CATSRGTHSTDTQYF. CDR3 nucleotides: TGTGCCACCAGCAGAGGAACTCACAGCACAGATACGCAGTATTTT.

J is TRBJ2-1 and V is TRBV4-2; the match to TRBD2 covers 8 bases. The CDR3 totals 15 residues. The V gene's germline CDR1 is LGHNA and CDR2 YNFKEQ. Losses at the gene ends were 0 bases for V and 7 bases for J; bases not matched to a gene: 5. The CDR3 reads CASSQDTSGWNEQFF. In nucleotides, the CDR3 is TGTGCCAGCAGCCAAGATACTAGCGGTTGGAATGAGCAGTTCTTC.

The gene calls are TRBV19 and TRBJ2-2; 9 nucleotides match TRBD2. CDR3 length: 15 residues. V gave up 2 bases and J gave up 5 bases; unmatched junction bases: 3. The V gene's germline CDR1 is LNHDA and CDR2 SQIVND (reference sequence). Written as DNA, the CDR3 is TGTGCCAGTAGTATAATGAGCGGGGGGACCGGGGAGCTGTTTTTT. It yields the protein CASSIMSGGTGELFF.

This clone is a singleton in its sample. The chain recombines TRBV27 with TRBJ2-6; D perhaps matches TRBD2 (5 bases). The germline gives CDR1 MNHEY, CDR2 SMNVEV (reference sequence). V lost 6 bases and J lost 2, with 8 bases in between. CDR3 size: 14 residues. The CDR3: CASRRGAGANVLTF. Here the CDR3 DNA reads TGTGCCAGCAGACGGGGTGCTGGGGCCAACGTCCTGACTTTC.

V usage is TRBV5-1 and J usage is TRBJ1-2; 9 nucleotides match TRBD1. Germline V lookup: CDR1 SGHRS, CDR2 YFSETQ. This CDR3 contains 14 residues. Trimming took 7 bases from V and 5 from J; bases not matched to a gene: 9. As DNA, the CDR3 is TGCGCCAGCGGAACCCGGGACAGGGATTATGGCTACACCTTC. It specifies CASGTRDRDYGYTF.

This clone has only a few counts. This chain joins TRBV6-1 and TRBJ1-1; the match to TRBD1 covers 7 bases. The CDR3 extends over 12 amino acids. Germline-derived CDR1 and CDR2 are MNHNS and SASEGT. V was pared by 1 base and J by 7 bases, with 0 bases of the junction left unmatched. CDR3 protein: CASSEGDSEAFF. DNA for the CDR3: TGTGCCAGCAGTGAAGGGGACAGTGAAGCTTTCTTT.

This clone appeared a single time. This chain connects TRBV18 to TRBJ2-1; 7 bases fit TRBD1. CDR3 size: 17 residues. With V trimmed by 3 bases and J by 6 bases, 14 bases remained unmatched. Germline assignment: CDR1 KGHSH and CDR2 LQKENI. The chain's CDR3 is CASSPQMGQPLGNEQFF. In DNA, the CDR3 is TGTGCCAGCTCACCCCAAATGGGACAGCCCTTAGGCAATGAGCAGTTCTTC.

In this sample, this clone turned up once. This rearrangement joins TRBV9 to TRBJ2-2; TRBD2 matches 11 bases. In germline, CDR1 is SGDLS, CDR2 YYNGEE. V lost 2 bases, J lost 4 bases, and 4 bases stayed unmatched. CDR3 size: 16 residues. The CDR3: CASSVSGRAATGELFF. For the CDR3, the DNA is TGTGCCAGCAGCGTTAGCGGGAGGGCGGCCACCGGGGAGCTGTTTTTT.

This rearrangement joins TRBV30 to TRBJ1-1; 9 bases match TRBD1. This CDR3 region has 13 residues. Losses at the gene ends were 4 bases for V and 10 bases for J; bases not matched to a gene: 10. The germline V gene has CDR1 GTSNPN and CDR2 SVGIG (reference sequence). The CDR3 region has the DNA TGTGCCTGGACCTCAGGACAGGGGCAGAGAGCTTTCTTT. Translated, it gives CAWTSGQGQRAFF.

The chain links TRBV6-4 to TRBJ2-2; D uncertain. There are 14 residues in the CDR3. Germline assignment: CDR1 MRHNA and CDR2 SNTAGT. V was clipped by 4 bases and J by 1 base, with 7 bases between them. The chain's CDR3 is CASSALLNTGELFF. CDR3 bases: TGTGCCAGCAGTGCTTTACTGAACACCGGGGAGCTGTTTTTT.

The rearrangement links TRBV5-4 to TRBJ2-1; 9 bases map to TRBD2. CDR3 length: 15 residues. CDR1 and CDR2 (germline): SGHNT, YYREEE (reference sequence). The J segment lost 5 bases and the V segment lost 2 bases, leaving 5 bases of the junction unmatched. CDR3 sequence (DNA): TGTGCCAGCAGCTTAGCGGGAGGCCGGGACAATGAGCAGTTCTTC. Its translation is CASSLAGGRDNEQFF.

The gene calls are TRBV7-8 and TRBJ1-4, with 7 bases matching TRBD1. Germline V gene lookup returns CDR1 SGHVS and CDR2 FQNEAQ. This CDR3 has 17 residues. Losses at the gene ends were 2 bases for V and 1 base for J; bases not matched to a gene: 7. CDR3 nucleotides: TGTGCCAGCAGCTTAACGGGCAGGGGGGTAACTAATGAAAAACTGTTTTTT. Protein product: CASSLTGRGVTNEKLFF.